This passage covers 3 T cell receptor beta chains from one sample sequenced in a study of blood T cell repertoires in COVID-19. Clones were read by immunoSEQ multiplex PCR, and TCRdb kept only the in-frame ones, dropping some. The repertoire holds 80,000 to 95,000 clones, with around 87% as singletons. Sequencing was performed on peripheral blood. These TCRs come from a human donor in a cohort sampled during active COVID-19.

The chain combines TRBV28 with TRBJ2-4, with D possibly matching TRBD2 (6 bases). Trimming pared 10 bases from V and 1 base from J, leaving 14 bases between. The CDR3 runs 14 residues. The V gene's germline CDR1 is MDHEN and CDR2 SYDVKM. As DNA, the CDR3 is TGTGCCATCTCGGGGGACTGGGCCAAAAACATTCAGTACTTC. This gives the protein CAISGDWAKNIQYF.

The chain recombines TRBV25-1 with TRBJ1-6; perhaps TRBD1 as D (6 bases). The CDR3 is 14 amino acids. Germline V CDR1 and CDR2: MGHDK, SYGVNS. V lost 3 bases and J 9 bases, leaving 12 bases between the germline ends. The CDR3 DNA reads as TGTGCCAGCAGTGAGCCAGGGGCCGCTTCACCCCTCCACTTT. The encoded protein is CASSEPGAASPLHF.

The rearrangement links TRBV19 to TRBJ1-6; 10 bases fit TRBD1. V was clipped by 4 bases and J by 8 bases; unmatched bases: 5. CDR1 is LNHDA, CDR2 SQIVND, per germline (reference sequence). The CDR3 spans 15 residues. The CDR3 here is CASSTTGGEYSPLHF. Here the CDR3 DNA reads TGTGCCAGTAGTACGACAGGGGGCGAATATTCACCCCTCCACTTT. Variable domain in full (rest from reference TRBV19 and TRBJ1-6): DGGITQSPKYLFRKEGQNVTLSCEQNLNHDAMYWYRQDPGQGLRLIYYSQIVNDFQKGDIAEGYSVSREKKESFPLTVTSAQKNPTAFYLCASSTTGGEYSPLHFGNGTRLTVT.